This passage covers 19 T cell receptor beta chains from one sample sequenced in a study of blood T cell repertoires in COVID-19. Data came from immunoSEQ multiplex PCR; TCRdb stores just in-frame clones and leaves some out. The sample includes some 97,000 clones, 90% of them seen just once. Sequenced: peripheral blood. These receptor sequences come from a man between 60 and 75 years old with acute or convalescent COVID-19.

This CDR3 reads CASSKQARDSNQPQHF. CDR3 nucleotides: TGTGCCAGTAGTAAGCAGGCGAGGGATAGCAATCAGCCCCAGCATTTT. The J gene is TRBJ1-5, the V gene TRBV19; D gene uncertain. This CDR3 contains 16 residues. V was shortened by 4 bases and J by 0 bases, with 13 bases between the two germline ends. In germline, CDR1 is LNHDA, CDR2 SQIVND (reference sequence).

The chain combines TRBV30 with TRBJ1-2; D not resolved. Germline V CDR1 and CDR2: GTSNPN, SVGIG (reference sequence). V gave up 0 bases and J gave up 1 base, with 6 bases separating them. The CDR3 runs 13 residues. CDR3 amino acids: CAWSVRLNYGYTF. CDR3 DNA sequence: TGTGCCTGGAGTGTACGACTTAACTATGGCTACACCTTC.

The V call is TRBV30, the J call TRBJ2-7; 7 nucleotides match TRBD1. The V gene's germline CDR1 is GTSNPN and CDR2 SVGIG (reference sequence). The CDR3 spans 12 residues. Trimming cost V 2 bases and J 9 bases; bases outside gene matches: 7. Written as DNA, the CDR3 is TGTGCCTGGAGTCCGGGACAGTCAGGGCAGTACGTC. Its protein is CAWSPGQSGQYV.

The CDR3 DNA sequence: TGTGCCAGCTCACCCCAAACAGGACAGAACACTGAAGCTTTCTTT. Its protein is CASSPQTGQNTEAFF. The J gene is TRBJ1-1, the V gene TRBV18; maybe TRBD1 (5 bases). The CDR3 contains 15 residues. Trimming cost V 3 bases and J 1 base, with 12 bases left between them. Germline loops: CDR1 KGHSH, CDR2 LQKENI.

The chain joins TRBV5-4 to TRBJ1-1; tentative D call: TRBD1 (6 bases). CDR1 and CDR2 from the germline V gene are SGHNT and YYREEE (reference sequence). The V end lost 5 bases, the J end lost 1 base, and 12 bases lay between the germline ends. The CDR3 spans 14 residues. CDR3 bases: TGTGCCAGCAGATCACAGGGATCGAACACTGAAGCTTTCTTT. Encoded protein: CASRSQGSNTEAFF. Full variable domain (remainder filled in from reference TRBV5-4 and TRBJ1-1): ETGVTQSPTHLIKTRGQQVTLRCSSQSGHNTVSWYQQALGQGPQFIFQYYREEENGRGNFPPRFSGLQFPNYSSELNVNALELDDSALYLCASRSQGSNTEAFFGQGTRLTVV.

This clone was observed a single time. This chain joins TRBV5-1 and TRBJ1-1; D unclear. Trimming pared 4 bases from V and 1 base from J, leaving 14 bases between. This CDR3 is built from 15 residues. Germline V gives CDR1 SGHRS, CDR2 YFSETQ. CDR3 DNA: TGCGCCAGCAGCCCTGACGGGTCTAAGAACACTGAAGCTTTCTTT. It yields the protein CASSPDGSKNTEAFF.

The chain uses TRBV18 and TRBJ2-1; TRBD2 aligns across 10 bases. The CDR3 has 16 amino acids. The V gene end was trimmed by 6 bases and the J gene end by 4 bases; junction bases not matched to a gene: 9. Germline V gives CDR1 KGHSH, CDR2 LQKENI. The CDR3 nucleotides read TGTGCCAGCTCCCCCGCTAGCGGGGGTAGGTACAATGAGCAGTTCTTC. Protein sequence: CASSPASGGRYNEQFF.

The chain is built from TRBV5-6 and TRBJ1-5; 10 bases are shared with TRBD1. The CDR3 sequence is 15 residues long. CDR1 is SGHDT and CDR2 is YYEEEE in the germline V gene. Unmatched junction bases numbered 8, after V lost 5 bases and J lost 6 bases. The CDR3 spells CASSFRGTGVQPQHF. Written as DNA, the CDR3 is TGTGCCAGCAGTTTCCGAGGGACAGGGGTTCAGCCCCAGCATTTT.

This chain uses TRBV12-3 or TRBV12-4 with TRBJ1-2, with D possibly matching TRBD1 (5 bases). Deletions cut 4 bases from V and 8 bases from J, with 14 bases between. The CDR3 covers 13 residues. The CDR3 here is CASSWGGGRGYTF. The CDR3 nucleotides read TGTGCCAGCAGTTGGGGGGGAGGCCGCGGCTACACCTTC.

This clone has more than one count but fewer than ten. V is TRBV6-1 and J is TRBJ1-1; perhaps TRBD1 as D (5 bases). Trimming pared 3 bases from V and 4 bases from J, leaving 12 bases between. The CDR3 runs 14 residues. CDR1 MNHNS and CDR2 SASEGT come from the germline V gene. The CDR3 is CASSDQGGVTEAFF. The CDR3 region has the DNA TGTGCCAGCAGTGATCAGGGAGGGGTCACTGAAGCTTTCTTT.

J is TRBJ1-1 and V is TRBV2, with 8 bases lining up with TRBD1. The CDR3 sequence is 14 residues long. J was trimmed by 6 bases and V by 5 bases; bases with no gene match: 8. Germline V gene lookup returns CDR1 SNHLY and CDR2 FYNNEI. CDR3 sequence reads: CASSWQGALAEAFF. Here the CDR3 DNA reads TGTGCCAGCAGTTGGCAGGGGGCTTTGGCTGAAGCTTTCTTT.

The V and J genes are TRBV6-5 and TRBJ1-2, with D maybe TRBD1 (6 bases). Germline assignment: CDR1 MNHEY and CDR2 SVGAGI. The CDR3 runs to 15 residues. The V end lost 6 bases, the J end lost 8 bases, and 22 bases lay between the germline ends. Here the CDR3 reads CASSQGRGEVHGYTF. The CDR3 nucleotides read TGTGCCAGCAGCCAGGGGAGAGGGGAAGTACACGGCTACACCTTC.

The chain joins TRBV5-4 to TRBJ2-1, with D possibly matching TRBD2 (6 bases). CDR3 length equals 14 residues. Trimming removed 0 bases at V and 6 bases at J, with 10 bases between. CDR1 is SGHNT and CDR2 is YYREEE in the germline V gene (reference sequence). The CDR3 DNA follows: TGTGCCAGCAGCTTGGACGGCGGGGTCAATGAGCAGTTCTTC. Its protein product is CASSLDGGVNEQFF.

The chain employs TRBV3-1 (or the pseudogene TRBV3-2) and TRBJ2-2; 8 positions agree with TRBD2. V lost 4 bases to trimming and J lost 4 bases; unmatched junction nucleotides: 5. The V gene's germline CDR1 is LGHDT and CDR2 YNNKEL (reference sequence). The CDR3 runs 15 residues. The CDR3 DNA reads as TGTGCCAGCAGCCTGGCGGGGGGTAGCACCGGGGAGCTGTTTTTT. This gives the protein CASSLAGGSTGELFF.

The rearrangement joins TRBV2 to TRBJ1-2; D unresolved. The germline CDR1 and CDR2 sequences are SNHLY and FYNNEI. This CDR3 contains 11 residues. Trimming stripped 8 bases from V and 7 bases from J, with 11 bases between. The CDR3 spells CASGREGGYTF. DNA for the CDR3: TGTGCCAGCGGGAGGGAAGGTGGCTACACCTTC.

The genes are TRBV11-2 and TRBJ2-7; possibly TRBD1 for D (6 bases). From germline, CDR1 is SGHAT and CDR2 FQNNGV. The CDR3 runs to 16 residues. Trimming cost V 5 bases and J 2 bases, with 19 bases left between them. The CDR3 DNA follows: TGTGCCAGCAGCCCCGGGCCCCCAACAGGGCCCTACGAGCAGTACTTC. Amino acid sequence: CASSPGPPTGPYEQYF. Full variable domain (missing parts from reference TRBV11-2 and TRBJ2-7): EAGVAQSPRYKIIEKRQSVAFWCNPISGHATLYWYQQILGQGPKLLIQFQNNGVVDDSQLPKDRFSAERLKGVDSTLKIQPAKLEDSAVYLCASSPGPPTGPYEQYFGPGTRLTVT.

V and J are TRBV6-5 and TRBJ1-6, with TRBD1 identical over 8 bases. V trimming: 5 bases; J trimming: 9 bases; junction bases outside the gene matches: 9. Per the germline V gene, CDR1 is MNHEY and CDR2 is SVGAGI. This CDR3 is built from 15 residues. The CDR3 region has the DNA TGTGCCAGCAGTCCAGGACAGGGTGAAGGTTCACCCCTCCACTTT. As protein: CASSPGQGEGSPLHF.

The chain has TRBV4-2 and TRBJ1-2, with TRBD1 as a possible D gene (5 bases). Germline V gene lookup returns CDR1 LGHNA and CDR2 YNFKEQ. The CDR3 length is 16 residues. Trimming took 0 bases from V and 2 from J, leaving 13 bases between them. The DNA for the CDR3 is TGTGCCAGCAGCCAAGACCCCCAGGGACTAAACTATGGCTACACCTTC. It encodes CASSQDPQGLNYGYTF.

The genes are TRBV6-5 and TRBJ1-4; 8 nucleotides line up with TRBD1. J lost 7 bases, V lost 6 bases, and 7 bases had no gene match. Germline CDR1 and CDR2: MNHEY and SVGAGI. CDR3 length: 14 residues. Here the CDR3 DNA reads TGTGCCAGCAGATCAGGGGGCATCGGTGAAAAACTGTTTTTT. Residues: CASRSGGIGEKLFF.